This T cell receptor beta chain stems from a study of T cell responses to AZD1222 COVID-19 vaccine. Study conclusions and caveats: Two AZD1222 doses significantly raised spike-specific TCR breadth and depth over controls.

To note about this clone: Antigen unknown.

Sequencing used immunoSEQ multiplex PCR; TCRdb keeps in-frame clones, though not all of them. The sample lists about 150,000 clones, about 93% occurring once. The CDR3 spans 15 residues. The germline V gene encodes CDR1 SGDLS and CDR2 YYNGEE. V lost 2 bases, J lost 4 bases, and 15 bases lay in between. This chain connects TRBV9 to TRBJ1-1; no clear D gene. This sequence was found in an adult in good health. The sequences come from peripheral blood, collected on day 0 of AZD1222 vaccination. CDR3 nucleotide sequence: TGTGCCAGCAGCGTTTCGGTCCGAGGGAGCACTGAAGCTTTCTTT. This encodes CASSVSVRGSTEAFF.